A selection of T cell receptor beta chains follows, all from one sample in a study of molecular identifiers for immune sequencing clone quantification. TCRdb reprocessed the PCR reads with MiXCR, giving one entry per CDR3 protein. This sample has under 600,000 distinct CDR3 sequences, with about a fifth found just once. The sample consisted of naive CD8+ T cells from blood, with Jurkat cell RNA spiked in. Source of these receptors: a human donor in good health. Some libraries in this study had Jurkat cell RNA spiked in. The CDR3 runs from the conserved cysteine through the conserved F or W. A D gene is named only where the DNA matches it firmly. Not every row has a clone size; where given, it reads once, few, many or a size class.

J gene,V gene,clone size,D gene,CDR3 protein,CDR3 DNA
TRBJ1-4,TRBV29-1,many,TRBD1,CSVVTGNVNEKLFF,TGCAGCGTTGTGACAGGGAACGTTAATGAAAAACTGTTTTTT
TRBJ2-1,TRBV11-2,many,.,CASSLDRAGYNEQFF,TGTGCCAGCAGCTTAGATCGAGCTGGATACAATGAGCAGTTCTTC
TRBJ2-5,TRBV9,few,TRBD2,CASGLTSGIKETQYF,TGTGCCAGCGGGTTGACTAGCGGGATTAAGGAGACCCAGTACTTC
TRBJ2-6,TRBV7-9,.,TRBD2,CASSPGLAGDSGANVLTF,TGTGCCAGCAGCCCGGGACTAGCGGGAGACTCTGGGGCCAACGTCCTGACTTTC
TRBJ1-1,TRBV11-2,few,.,CASSLEVGTEF,TGTGCCAGCAGCTTAGAGGTCGGGACGGAGTTT
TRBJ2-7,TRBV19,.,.,CASSTTSSSVQYF,TGCGCCAGTAGTACGACCTCCTCCTCCGTGCAGTACTTC
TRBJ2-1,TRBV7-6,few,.,CASSPAGGVGDEQFF,TGTGCCAGCAGTCCGGCAGGTGGGGTAGGTGATGAGCAGTTCTTC
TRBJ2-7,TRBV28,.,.,CASTPGAGHFDEQYF,TGTGCCAGCACCCCGGGCGCGGGACACTTCGACGAGCAGTACTTC
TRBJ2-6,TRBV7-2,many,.,CASSLDPGANVLTF,TGTGCCAGCAGCTTAGACCCTGGGGCCAACGTCCTGACTTTC
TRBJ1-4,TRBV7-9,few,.,CASSLSVGDDEKLFF,TGTGCCAGCAGCTTATCGGTAGGAGACGATGAAAAACTGTTTTTT
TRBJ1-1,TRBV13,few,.,CAGAGPNTEAFF,TGTGCCGGGGCAGGACCGAACACTGAAGCTTTCTTT
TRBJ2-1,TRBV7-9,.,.,CASSSVSGREQFF,TGTGCCAGCAGCTCAGTCTCCGGCCGAGAGCAGTTCTTC
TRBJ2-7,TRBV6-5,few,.,CASSYYGGAAEQYF,TGTGCCAGCAGTTACTATGGGGGCGCGGCCGAGCAGTACTTC
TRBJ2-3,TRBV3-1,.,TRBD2,CASSQASLADSTDTQYF,TGTGCCAGCAGCCAGGCCTCGCTAGCGGATAGCACAGATACGCAGTATTTT
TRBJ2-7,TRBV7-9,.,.,CACSPGGSYEQYF,TGTGCCTGCAGTCCTGGAGGCTCCTACGAGCAGTACTTC
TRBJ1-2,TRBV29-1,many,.,CSAGTFNYGYTF,TGCAGCGCTGGGACATTTAACTATGGCTACACCTTC
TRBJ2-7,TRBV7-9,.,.,CASSDGQSPYEQYF,TGTGCCAGCAGCGACGGACAGTCCCCCTACGAGCAGTACTTC
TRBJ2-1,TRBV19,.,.,CAADSGGAGSYNEQFF,TGTGCCGCGGACTCGGGGGGCGCGGGTTCCTACAATGAGCAGTTCTTC
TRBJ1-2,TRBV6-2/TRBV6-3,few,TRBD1,CASSYSTDPRQGSNYGYTF,TGTGCCAGCAGTTACTCGACGGACCCGCGACAGGGGAGCAACTATGGCTACACCTTC
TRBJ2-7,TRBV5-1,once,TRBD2,CASSPEGGWYEQHF,TGCGCCAGCAGCCCCGAGGGAGGGTGGTACGAGCAGCACTTC
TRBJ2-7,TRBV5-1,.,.,CASRLAGPYEQYF,TGCGCCAGCAGGTTGGCGGGACCCTACGAGCAGTACTTC
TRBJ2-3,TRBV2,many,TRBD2,CASSEDGPGLAGLGDTQYF,TGTGCCAGCAGTGAAGATGGCCCGGGACTAGCGGGTCTCGGGGATACGCAGTATTTT
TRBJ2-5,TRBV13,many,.,CASSLGGSETQYF,TGTGCCAGCAGCTTGGGCGGGTCCGAGACCCAGTACTTC
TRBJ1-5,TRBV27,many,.,CASSLVFNSNQPQHF,TGTGCCAGCAGTTTGGTCTTCAATAGCAATCAGCCCCAGCATTTT
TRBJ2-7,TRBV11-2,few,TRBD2,CASSFYSGYEQYF,TGTGCCAGCAGCTTCTATAGCGGGTACGAGCAGTACTTC
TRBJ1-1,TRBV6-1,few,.,CASISGRRNTEAFF,TGTGCCAGCATTTCGGGACGGAGGAACACTGAAGCTTTCTTT
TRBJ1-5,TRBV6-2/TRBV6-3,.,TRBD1,CASSYPTGVQPQHF,TGTGCCAGCAGTTATCCAACAGGGGTCCAGCCCCAGCATTTT
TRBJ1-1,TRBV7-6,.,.,CASSSPGGAEAFF,TGTGCCAGCAGCTCCCCTGGGGGCGCTGAAGCTTTCTTT
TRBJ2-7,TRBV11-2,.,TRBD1,CASSPPPRQGIYEQYF,TGTGCCAGCAGCCCACCCCCTAGACAGGGTATCTACGAGCAGTACTTC
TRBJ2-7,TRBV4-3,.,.,CASSQESGRGAHSYEQYF,TGCGCCAGCAGCCAAGAATCGGGCCGCGGGGCACACTCCTACGAGCAGTACTTC
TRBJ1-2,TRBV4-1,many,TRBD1,CASSQRQGDDYGYTF,TGCGCCAGCAGCCAAAGACAGGGAGACGACTATGGCTACACCTTC